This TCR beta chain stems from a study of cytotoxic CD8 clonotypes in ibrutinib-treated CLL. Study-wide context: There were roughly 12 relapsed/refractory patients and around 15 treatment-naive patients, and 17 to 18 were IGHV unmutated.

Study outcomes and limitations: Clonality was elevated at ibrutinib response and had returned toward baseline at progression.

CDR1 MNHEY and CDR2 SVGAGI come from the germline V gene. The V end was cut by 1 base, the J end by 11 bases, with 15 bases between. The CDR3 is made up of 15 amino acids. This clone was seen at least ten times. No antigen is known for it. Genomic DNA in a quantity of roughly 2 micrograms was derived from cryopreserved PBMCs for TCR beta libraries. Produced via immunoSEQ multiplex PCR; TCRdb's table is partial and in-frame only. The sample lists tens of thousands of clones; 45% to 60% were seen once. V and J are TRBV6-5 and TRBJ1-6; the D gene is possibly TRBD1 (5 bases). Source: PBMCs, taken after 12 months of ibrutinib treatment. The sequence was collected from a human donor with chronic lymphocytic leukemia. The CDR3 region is CASSYFAGSWTPLHF. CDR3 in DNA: TGTGCCAGCAGTTACTTCGCAGGGAGTTGGACACCCCTCCACTTT.